This T cell receptor beta chain was observed in a study of cytomegalovirus exposure and HLA in healthy donors. Study results and limitations: In a later analysis, HLA-associated TCR beta chains were more clonally expanded than equally common others. There were a few CMV-associated chains whose specificity for CMV antigens was confirmed in vitro.

Primers: 60 Vbeta forward and 13 Jbeta reverse. The repertoire was sequenced with immunoSEQ multiplex PCR; TCRdb's copy has only in-frame clones and lacks some. The sample records roughly 110,000 clones, around 82% being singletons. Each donor was healthy, and each was a bone marrow donor. In nominal health when sampled, donors likely had unrecorded immune exposures nonetheless. A word on this clone: Antigen specificity is unknown.

The sample taken for sequencing was PBMCs. The TCR was taken from a man in his fifties or sixties in good health and CMV-seronegative.

The CDR3 DNA reads as TGCGCCAGCAGCTTGAGAGCGGGGGGGCCCGGCACCGGGGAGCTGTTTTTT. This encodes CASSLRAGGPGTGELFF. The chain uses TRBV5-1 and TRBJ2-2, with 10 bases that match TRBD2. The junction had 7 bases not matched to a gene; V was cut back by 1 base and J by 4 bases. The CDR3 loop spans 17 amino acids. Germline lookup yields CDR1 SGHRS and CDR2 YFSETQ.